This is a list of T cell receptor beta chains from one sample in a study of OX40 agonist ivuxolimab in advanced cancers. Sequenced by immunoSEQ multiplex PCR; TCRdb stores in-frame clones only, minus some. This sample has about 83,000 clones, with less than 90% found just once. The source was CD4+ or CD8+ T cells sorted from blood, collected in a trial of the OX40 agonist ivuxolimab. The receptors shown here come from an adult with an advanced solid tumor such as melanoma, head and neck, liver or kidney cancer. Each CDR3 is given without its conserved first and last residue. The D gene is left open where the match is weak.

TRBJ2-5	TRBD2	TRBV5-6	ASSTSGGWRETQY
TRBJ2-7	NA	TRBV4-3	ASSRADDGDSYEQY
TRBJ1-5	NA	TRBV6-1	ASSTEGSRQPQH
TRBJ1-2	NA	TRBV15	ATSRRHPGGYT
TRBJ2-3	TRBD2	TRBV6-6	AATRPGGAMDTQY
TRBJ2-2	TRBD1	TRBV6-6	ASRGTANTGELF
TRBJ1-3	NA	TRBV7-9	ASSSTGSGNTIY
TRBJ2-2	TRBD1	TRBV29-1	SVGQVTTGELF
TRBJ2-2	NA	TRBV18	ASSPQGVENTGELF
TRBJ1-2	TRBD1	TRBV7-3	ASSPLDRAGGYT
TRBJ1-6	NA	TRBV7-2	ASSAQGTLGGSPLH
TRBJ1-2	NA	TRBV30	AWTDNRGYGYT
TRBJ2-7	TRBD1	TRBV11-2	ASSLVRGYEQY
TRBJ2-2	TRBD2	TRBV7-2	ASSLEPSGRTGELF
TRBJ1-1	NA	TRBV5-1	ASSTRTEATEAF
TRBJ2-5	NA	TRBV7-2	ASSLLRGAQETQY
TRBJ2-3	TRBD2	TRBV19	AANPGLTTDTQY
TRBJ2-5	TRBD2	TRBV30	AWSEAGAVETQY
TRBJ2-3	TRBD2	TRBV7-7	ASSPGLASTDTQY
TRBJ1-3	TRBD1	TRBV30	AWSVKPGQGENTIY
TRBJ2-7	NA	TRBV5-1	ASSLDRADLYEQY
TRBJ1-4	NA	TRBV5-1	ASSWQGGLDEKLF
TRBJ1-2	NA	TRBV7-3	ASPWGRAYGYT
TRBJ1-2	TRBD1	TRBV5-1	ASSWGTGPYGYT
TRBJ2-1	TRBD1	TRBV9	ASSLGQAYNEQF
TRBJ2-7	NA	TRBV7-6	ASSSLPSSYEQY
TRBJ2-3	NA	TRBV11-2	ASSFSGFTDTQY
TRBJ1-5	NA	TRBV30	AWSPLGDTRNQPQH
TRBJ2-1	TRBD2	TRBV2	ASRPGLAGALSNEQF
TRBJ1-2	NA	TRBV4-2	ASSPAGTPYGYT
TRBJ2-3	NA	TRBV6-5	ASSSPDTQY
TRBJ2-5	NA	TRBV7-3	ASSLGSQETQY
TRBJ1-3	NA	TRBV19	ASRNTGTSGNTIY
TRBJ1-2	NA	TRBV4-3	ASSQEAKGRYGYT
TRBJ2-7	NA	TRBV27	ASSLKGSLSYEQY
TRBJ2-5	NA	TRBV6-1	ASDYLGETQY
TRBJ2-3	NA	TRBV27	ARGPPDPGETDTQY
TRBJ2-3	TRBD2	TRBV7-9	ASSLEGSSGGYTDTQY
TRBJ2-1	TRBD2	TRBV5-6	ASTAGGPAYNEQF
TRBJ1-2	TRBD1	TRBV10-3	AIRPGQTNYGYT
TRBJ1-5	NA	TRBV19	ASSIMATAQNQPQH
TRBJ2-4	NA	TRBV11-2	ASSPSVTGGQNIQY